This TCR beta chain was sequenced in a study of T cells in Graves' hyperthyroidism and ophthalmopathy. The investigators amplified TCR beta CDR3 regions from RNA transcripts. First-round RT-PCR of the TCR CDR3 relied on the HTBI primer set. Using its own MiXCR run on the multiplex PCR reads, TCRdb lists one record per CDR3 protein. The sample carries 550,000 to 800,000 distinct CDR3 sequences, less than 20% recorded once. This clonotype was observed a handful of times. Patients counted as stable if ophthalmopathy did not develop within 18 months. The TCR sequence derives from a man younger than 30 with Graves' hyperthyroidism. The source material was blood.

The CDR3 coding sequence is TGTGCCAGCAGCCCTGGGAATACCGGGACAGGGGGCAACGAGCAGTACTTC. Protein sequence: CASSPGNTGTGGNEQYF. The chain recombines TRBV5-6 with TRBJ2-7; 12 positions agree with TRBD1. Losses at the gene ends were 4 bases for V and 5 bases for J; bases not matched to a gene: 13. Germline V gene data show CDR1 as SGHDT and CDR2 as YYEEEE. There are 17 residues in the CDR3.